The present T cell receptor beta chain was sequenced within a study of cytomegalovirus exposure and HLA in healthy donors. PCR amplification relied on 60 Vbeta primers (plus 13 Jbeta primers). Using immunoSEQ multiplex PCR, the repertoire was profiled, and TCRdb retains in-frame clones only, with some absent. Of some 80,000 clones listed, about 78% are singletons. The CDR3 is 16 amino acids. Germline loops: CDR1 SGHNT, CDR2 YYREEE (reference sequence). Trimming left V 4 bases short and J 5 bases short, with 16 bases between. Study observations and caveats: With later analysis, a missense DCLRE1C variant became linked to TCR beta V- and J-gene trimming. Usually a TCR sequence was rare, but some public TCRs were found in many donors.

Concerning this clone: Its antigen is unknown.

The rearrangement joins TRBV5-4 to TRBJ1-6, with D perhaps matching TRBD1 (6 bases). Sequences were obtained from PBMCs. The sequence came from a man aged 35 to 55 in good health and CMV-seronegative. CDR3: CASSTGIQGDNSPLHF. CDR3 in DNA: TGTGCCAGCAGCACCGGGATACAGGGAGATAATTCACCCCTCCACTTT.